Detailed here is one T cell receptor beta chain. Time point of the sample: time of PML onset. Generated by immunoSEQ multiplex PCR, the TCRdb table keeps only in-frame clones and is missing some. Among approximately 30,000 clones listed, about 87% were seen once. Germline CDR1 reads MNHNS; CDR2 reads SASEGT. The CDR3 spans 15 residues. J lost 6 bases, V lost 5 bases, and 10 bases had no gene match. This entry belongs to a study of multiple sclerosis patients with progressive multifocal leukoencephalopathy. The clonotype comes from a middle-aged woman with progressive multifocal leukoencephalopathy. The J gene is TRBJ2-7, the V gene TRBV6-1; 10 bases fit TRBD2. Sequenced here: PBMCs, sampled from a patient treated with natalizumab. The DNA for the CDR3 is TGTGCCAGCAGTAGTCTAGCGGGGGCTCCAGCCGAGCAGTACTTC. It specifies CASSSLAGAPAEQYF.